Listed below are T cell receptor beta chains from one sample, sequenced in a study of early T cells in non-severe SARS-CoV-2 infection. TCRdb re-derived calls from the 5' RACE reads in MiXCR, one entry per CDR3 protein. The profile covers some 48,000 distinct CDR3 sequences, with approximately 7.5% appearing a single time and roughly 6% taken by the ten largest. Sequences were obtained from whole blood. These receptors came from an adult who was a healthcare worker with PCR-confirmed SARS-CoV-2 infection or an uninfected control (not recorded which). Each CDR3 is given with its conserved first and last residue. D genes are given only for firm matches. Rows may omit the clone size; those that give it use once, few, many or a size class.

clone_size	j_call	d_call	v_call	cdr3_nt	cdr3_aa
many	TRBJ2-2	-	TRBV5-1	TGCGCCAGCTCGAAAGCCGGGGAGCTGTTTTTT	CASSKAGELFF
-	TRBJ2-2	TRBD1	TRBV6-6	TGTGCCAGCAGTTACGGTGACAGGGGAGGCGGGGAGCTGTTTTTT	CASSYGDRGGGELFF
many	TRBJ1-1	TRBD1	TRBV3-1	TGTGCCAGCAGCCAAGGGACAGGACAGCTGAACACTGAAGCTTTCTTT	CASSQGTGQLNTEAFF
-	TRBJ2-5	TRBD1	TRBV6-2/TRBV6-3	TGTGCCAGCAGTTATCCGGGACAGGGGTCGAAGACCCAGTACTTC	CASSYPGQGSKTQYF
many	TRBJ2-3	TRBD2	TRBV20-1	TGCAGTGCTTTTCGGGGGGACACAGATACGCAGTATTTT	CSAFRGDTDTQYF
-	TRBJ1-1	-	TRBV9	TGTGCCAGCAGCCTGCGTATGAACACTGAAGCTTTCTTT	CASSLRMNTEAFF
-	TRBJ1-4	-	TRBV4-1	TGCGCCAGCCGGGACCGTCCGGATGAAAAACTGTTTTTT	CASRDRPDEKLFF
many	TRBJ2-5	-	TRBV28	TGTGCCAGCAGTTCGGTGAATGGGCAAGAGACCCAGTACTTC	CASSSVNGQETQYF
few	TRBJ2-1	TRBD1	TRBV9	TGTGCCAGCAGCGAGGGACAGGCCCTGTACAATGAGCAGTTCTTC	CASSEGQALYNEQFF
-	TRBJ1-2	-	TRBV27	TGTGCCAGCAGTTTAAGTATAGGGGGTTATGGCTACACCTTC	CASSLSIGGYGYTF
few	TRBJ1-5	-	TRBV7-9	TGTGCCAGCAGCTCCCGGGGGCAGCCCCAGCATTTT	CASSSRGQPQHF
many	TRBJ1-1	-	TRBV27	TGTGCCAGCAGTTTAGTCGGGGGTCCTGAAGCTTTCTTT	CASSLVGGPEAFF
many	TRBJ1-5	-	TRBV12-3/TRBV12-4	TGTGCCAGCAGTTTAACAGGACTTAACAATCAGCCCCAGCATTTT	CASSLTGLNNQPQHF
few	TRBJ1-5	TRBD1	TRBV6-5	TGTGCCAGCAGTGCCCCCTTGACAGGGGCGCATCAGCCCCAGCATTTT	CASSAPLTGAHQPQHF
many	TRBJ1-1	TRBD1	TRBV7-2	TGTGCCAGCAGCCGACAGGGAATGAACACTGAAGCTTTCTTT	CASSRQGMNTEAFF
-	TRBJ2-5	TRBD2	TRBV28	TGTGCCAGCAGCCGTGGACTAGCGGGGGCCCAAGAGACCCAGTACTTC	CASSRGLAGAQETQYF
few	TRBJ2-7	TRBD2	TRBV28	TGTGCCAGCAGTTTATTCGGGGGGGGCTCCTACGAGCAGTACTTC	CASSLFGGGSYEQYF
many	TRBJ2-1	-	TRBV19	TGTGCCAGTAGTATTGGGGGGAGGACTCGCTACAATGAGCAGTTCTTC	CASSIGGRTRYNEQFF
many	TRBJ2-3	TRBD1	TRBV12-5	TGTGCTAGTGGTTGCCCGGACAGGGTGGTCACAGATACGCAGTATTTT	CASGCPDRVVTDTQYF
many	TRBJ1-2	-	TRBV3-1	TGTGCCAGCAGCCGGACTGCGGCTAACTATGGCTACACCTTC	CASSRTAANYGYTF
few	TRBJ2-2	-	TRBV5-4	TGTGCCAGCAGCGCTTCCCAGGACCGGATCACCGGGGAGCTGTTTTTT	CASSASQDRITGELFF
few	TRBJ1-3	TRBD1	TRBV9	TGTGCCAGCAGTGCAGAGGGGGACAGGTTTAACACCATATATTTT	CASSAEGDRFNTIYF
many	TRBJ1-5	-	TRBV7-9	TGTGCCAGCAGCTCCACAGTTAGCAATCAGCCCCAGCATTTT	CASSSTVSNQPQHF
many	TRBJ1-1	-	TRBV5-1	TGCGCCAGCAGCGCAATTTGGACAGCTAAGAACACTGAAGCTTTCTTT	CASSAIWTAKNTEAFF
-	TRBJ2-3	-	TRBV5-1	TGCGCCAGCAGCGCGCGGGACAGCACAGATACGCAGTATTTT	CASSARDSTDTQYF
few	TRBJ2-1	TRBD2	TRBV5-6	TGTGCCAGCAGCTTGCCGGGACTAGAGGGTCATGAGCAGTTCTTC	CASSLPGLEGHEQFF
few	TRBJ2-2	-	TRBV7-9	TGTGCCAGTTCGCCCAGGGGAAACACCGGGGAGCTGTTTTTT	CASSPRGNTGELFF
many	TRBJ2-7	-	TRBV12-3/TRBV12-4	TGTGCCAGCAGTTTTGGCGGTTCCTACGAGCAGTACTTC	CASSFGGSYEQYF
-	TRBJ2-1	TRBD2	TRBV5-1	TGCGCCAGCAGCCCCTGGGGGGGAAGCTCCTACAATGAGCAGTTCTTC	CASSPWGGSSYNEQFF